A single sample is the source of the 27 T cell receptor beta chains below, sequenced in a study of radiotherapy plus CTLA-4 blockade in lung cancer. Profiling relied on immunoSEQ multiplex PCR, and the TCRdb table lists in-frame clones only, not all of them. The sample holds 25,000 to 35,000 clones, over 60% seen once. Sequenced here: peripheral blood, sampled from a patient treated with radiotherapy plus ipilimumab. These receptors were collected from a human donor with non-small cell lung cancer that progressed on radiotherapy plus ipilimumab.

V gene TRBV2 combines with J gene TRBJ1-1, with a tentative D call TRBD1 (5 bases). V gave up 7 bases and J gave up 3 bases, with 9 bases separating them. The CDR3 totals 12 residues. Germline lookup yields CDR1 SNHLY and CDR2 FYNNEI. The CDR3 sequence is CASIRGDTEAFF. CDR3 sequence (DNA): TGTGCCAGCATTAGGGGAGACACTGAAGCTTTCTTT.

This rearrangement joins TRBV19 to TRBJ1-2; no firm D call. Deletions cut 3 bases from V and 4 bases from J, with 9 bases between. CDR1 is LNHDA and CDR2 is SQIVND in the germline V gene (reference sequence). The CDR3 spans 13 residues. The CDR3 here is CASSIGPPYGYTF. CDR3 in DNA: TGTGCCAGTAGTATCGGCCCACCCTATGGCTACACCTTC.

CDR3 protein: CASRAGPMVHTEAFF. CDR3 in DNA: TGCGCCAGCAGAGCCGGACCAATGGTCCACACTGAAGCTTTCTTT. The gene calls are TRBV5-1 and TRBJ1-1; D unclear. The germline V gene encodes CDR1 SGHRS and CDR2 YFSETQ. Between the trimmed V and J ends, which lost 5 bases and 3 bases, there was a span of 17 bases. CDR3 size: 15 residues.

The chain combines TRBV10-2 with TRBJ2-3, with TRBD2 as a possible D gene (5 bases). This CDR3 is 16 amino acids long. The germline V gene has CDR1 WSHSY and CDR2 SAAADI. The CDR3 here is CGCSESLGGYTDTQYF. CDR3 coding DNA: TGCGGCTGCAGTGAGTCTCTTGGCGGGTACACAGATACGCAGTATTTT.

The V call is TRBV28, the J call TRBJ1-2, with D perhaps TRBD1 (5 bases). The CDR3 runs 13 residues. Germline V gene lookup returns CDR1 MDHEN and CDR2 SYDVKM. The V and J ends lost 5 bases and 3 bases respectively, with 10 bases between them. For the CDR3, the DNA is TGTGCCAGCAGTGCGGGACTGTACTATGGCTACACCTTC. Protein product: CASSAGLYYGYTF.

The chain joins TRBV9 to TRBJ1-2; unclear D gene. The V gene lost 3 bases and the J gene lost 7 bases, with 10 bases spanning the gap. CDR3 length: 12 residues. Germline loops: CDR1 SGDLS, CDR2 YYNGEE. The CDR3: CASSGSSSGYTF. Here the CDR3 DNA reads TGTGCCAGCAGCGGGTCCAGTAGTGGCTACACCTTC.

The gene calls are TRBV10-3 and TRBJ1-1, with 7 bases matching TRBD1. The germline V gene encodes CDR1 ENHRY and CDR2 SYGVKD. This CDR3 spans 16 amino acids. The ends lost 6 bases at V and 3 bases at J; junction bases unmatched: 13. CDR3 nucleotides: TGTGCCATCAGGACCGAGACAGGGAGGCGGGACACTGAAGCTTTCTTT. Translation gives CAIRTETGRRDTEAFF.

V and J are TRBV7-8 and TRBJ2-1; unclear D gene. Germline CDR1 SGHVS, CDR2 FQNEAQ. Trimming took off 7 bases at V and 1 base at J, with 11 bases between the two ends. The CDR3 runs 14 residues. Here the CDR3 reads CASTKTLSYNEQFF. DNA of the CDR3: TGTGCCAGCACCAAGACTCTTTCCTACAATGAGCAGTTCTTC.

CDR3 amino acids: CASSPVPYEQYF. DNA of the CDR3: TGTGCCAGCTCACCCGTACCCTACGAGCAGTACTTC. The V gene is TRBV18, the J gene TRBJ2-7; D gene uncertain. The V end was cut by 3 bases, the J end by 2 bases, with 5 bases between. Per germline, CDR1 KGHSH and CDR2 LQKENI. CDR3 length: 12 amino acids.

This clone occurred once. This chain uses TRBV29-1 with TRBJ2-1; 8 bases are shared with TRBD2. The trim removed 1 base at V and 3 bases at J, leaving 5 bases unmatched. This CDR3 is built from 15 residues. CDR1 SQVTM and CDR2 ANQGSEA come from the germline V gene. The CDR3 DNA reads TGCAGCGTTGAAGGAGGTCTAGCGGGCTACAATGAGCAGTTCTTC. Protein: CSVEGGLAGYNEQFF.

The chain combines TRBV6-1 with TRBJ1-2; 7 nucleotides match TRBD1. The V and J ends lost 3 bases and 6 bases, in that order; junction bases with no gene match: 10. Germline lookup yields CDR1 MNHNS and CDR2 SASEGT. This CDR3 contains 15 residues. CDR3 DNA sequence: TGTGCCAGCAGTGAGCCTACAGGGGTGTGGGATGGCTACACCTTC. Translation gives CASSEPTGVWDGYTF.

This chain joins TRBV10-1 and TRBJ2-2, with D unresolved. Germline V gene data show CDR1 as WNHNN and CDR2 as SYGVQD (reference sequence). Between the trimmed V and J ends, which lost 3 bases and 4 bases, there was a span of 3 bases. The CDR3 is 12 amino acids. CDR3 sequence (DNA): TGCGCCAGCAGTGAAAGCACCGGGGAGCTGTTTTTT. This gives the protein CASSESTGELFF.

This clone appeared a few times. This chain links TRBV9 with TRBJ2-2; TRBD1 is a possible D gene (6 bases). The CDR3 consists of 14 residues. The V gene's germline CDR1 is SGDLS and CDR2 YYNGEE. V was pared by 6 bases and J by 1 base, with 10 bases between. CDR3 sequence reads: CASNLQGNTGELFF. The CDR3 coding sequence is TGTGCCAGCAACTTACAGGGGAACACCGGGGAGCTGTTTTTT.

For the CDR3, the DNA is TGTGCCAGCAGCTTGGGACTAGCGGGGGGAGATACGCAGTATTTT. Its translation: CASSLGLAGGDTQYF. This chain uses TRBV7-3 with TRBJ2-3, with 15 bases that match TRBD2. V lost 3 bases and J lost 5; bases outside the gene matches: 0. Germline CDR1 reads SGHTA; CDR2 reads FQGTGA. The CDR3 has 15 amino acids.

The rearrangement links TRBV2 to TRBJ1-1; the D gene is possibly TRBD1 (6 bases). Germline-derived CDR1 and CDR2 are SNHLY and FYNNEI. V gave up 7 bases and J gave up 4 bases, with 19 bases separating them. This CDR3 spans 15 amino acids. The CDR3 bases are TGTGCCAGCACCATGAGAGGGGGGCTCGGCACTGAAGCTTTCTTT. It specifies CASTMRGGLGTEAFF.

This clone was seen only once. The rearrangement uses TRBV10-3 and TRBJ2-1; 14 nucleotides line up with TRBD2. V was pared by 6 bases and J by 8 bases, with 6 bases of the junction left unmatched. The CDR3 has 15 residues. Germline loops: CDR1 ENHRY, CDR2 SYGVKD. The CDR3 reads CAIREGLAGDDEQFF. The DNA of the CDR3 is TGTGCCATCAGGGAGGGACTAGCGGGAGATGATGAGCAGTTCTTC.

The chain combines TRBV4-3 with TRBJ1-5; no firm D call. The CDR3 contains 15 residues. Germline-derived CDR1 and CDR2 are LGHNA and YSLEER. The V gene lost 5 bases and the J gene lost 0 bases, with 11 bases spanning the gap. The CDR3 sequence: CASSASAYSNQPQHF. CDR3 coding DNA: TGCGCCAGCAGCGCCTCAGCTTATAGCAATCAGCCCCAGCATTTT.

The V and J genes are TRBV11-3 and TRBJ2-2; D unresolved. Germline V gene sequence: CDR1 SGHNT, CDR2 YENEEA. This CDR3 spans 14 amino acids. V was trimmed by 2 bases and J by 2 bases, leaving 6 bases between them. CDR3 loop: CASSLYGNTGELFF. The CDR3 DNA reads as TGTGCCAGCAGCTTATACGGAAACACCGGGGAGCTGTTTTTT.

This chain uses TRBV15 with TRBJ2-1; 8 bases fit TRBD2. The CDR3 contains 21 residues. Trimming at V came to 4 bases and at J to 0 bases, leaving 20 bases not matched to a gene. CDR1 LNHNV and CDR2 YYDKDF come from the germline V gene (reference sequence). The CDR3 DNA reads as TGTGCCACCAGCAAAGAGGGTCTGGTTTGGGCGGGAGGTGGCTCCTACAATGAGCAGTTCTTC. Translation gives CATSKEGLVWAGGGSYNEQFF.

Concerning this clone: One junction end disagrees with the germline gene, perhaps due to a read error. The chain combines TRBV4-2 with TRBJ2-1; TRBD2 agrees at 11 bases. CDR3 length equals 16 residues. Germline CDR1 LGHNA, CDR2 YNFKEQ. The CDR3 DNA sequence: TGTACCAGCAGCCAAGAAGGGACTAGCGGCTACAATGAGCAGTTCTTC. It codes for CTSSQEGTSGYNEQFF.

The V gene is TRBV28, the J gene TRBJ1-5; D is possibly TRBD1 (6 bases). The germline V gene has CDR1 MDHEN and CDR2 SYDVKM. This CDR3 region has 16 residues. The V gene lost 5 bases and the J gene lost 3 bases, with 17 bases spanning the gap. This CDR3 reads CASSPQGAQINQPQHF. Written as DNA, the CDR3 is TGTGCCAGCAGTCCACAGGGAGCCCAAATCAATCAGCCCCAGCATTTT.

In its sample, this clone was seen a few times. V and J are TRBV4-3 and TRBJ1-4; perhaps TRBD1 as D (6 bases). Germline V gene lookup returns CDR1 LGHNA and CDR2 YSLEER. The CDR3 extends over 15 amino acids. Trimming stripped 1 base from V and 7 bases from J, with 13 bases between. CDR3 sequence: CASSQVWGASEKLFF. For the CDR3, the DNA is TGCGCCAGCAGCCAAGTGTGGGGGGCCAGTGAAAAACTGTTTTTT.

The chain is built from TRBV2 and TRBJ1-5; D unresolved. Trimming stripped 6 bases from V and 3 bases from J, with 12 bases between. The CDR3 contains 14 residues. Germline CDR1 is SNHLY and CDR2 is FYNNEI. CDR3 region: CASSQDGPNQPQHF. In DNA form, the CDR3 reads TGTGCCAGCAGCCAAGACGGGCCCAATCAGCCCCAGCATTTT.

V usage is TRBV5-6 and J usage is TRBJ2-6; TRBD1 agrees at 7 bases. Germline CDR1 SGHDT, CDR2 YYEEEE. V gave up 6 bases and J gave up 2 bases; unmatched junction bases: 2. The length of the CDR3 is 14 residues. In DNA, the CDR3 is TGTGCCAGCACCGACAGGGCTGGGGCCAACGTCCTGACTTTC. This gives the protein CASTDRAGANVLTF.

The V and J genes are TRBV7-2 and TRBJ2-7, with D possibly TRBD2 on 5 matching bases. Germline V gene data show CDR1 as SGHTA and CDR2 as FQGNSA. With 5 bases removed from V and 2 bases from J, the gap between germline ends came to 16 bases. The CDR3 runs 15 residues. The CDR3 spells CASSGAVGSTYEQYF. CDR3 DNA: TGTGCCAGCAGCGGCGCCGTAGGGAGCACCTACGAGCAGTACTTC.

The gene calls are TRBV28 and TRBJ2-5; D unclear. The CDR3 runs to 13 residues. Germline V CDR1 and CDR2: MDHEN, SYDVKM. V gave up 2 bases and J gave up 13 bases, with 17 bases separating them. The CDR3 region is CASSLDRLDPGYF. Written as DNA, the CDR3 is TGTGCCAGCAGTTTAGATCGGTTGGATCCCGGGTACTTC.

The rearrangement uses TRBV27 and TRBJ2-5, with D possibly called TRBD1 or TRBD2 (5 bases each). The V gene lost 1 base and the J gene lost 4 bases, with 10 bases spanning the gap. The CDR3 has 14 residues. The germline CDR1 and CDR2 sequences are MNHEY and SMNVEV (reference sequence). DNA for the CDR3: TGTGCCAGCAGTTTATGGGGGATAGGAGAGACCCAGTACTTC. Translating gives CASSLWGIGETQYF.